This is a list of T cell receptor beta chains from one sample in a study of blood T cell repertoires in COVID-19. Generated by immunoSEQ multiplex PCR, the TCRdb table keeps only in-frame clones and is missing some. The profile shows around 300,000 clones, around 85% of them singletons. What was sequenced was peripheral blood. These receptors were obtained from a woman in her 70s with acute or convalescent COVID-19. Both conserved end residues are part of each CDR3. D genes are given only for firm matches. Rows give clone size only sometimes, using once, few, many, or a class for an expanded clone.

. TRBJ1-2 TRBV5-4 . TGTGCCAGTACAATGGGGGGGAACTATGGCTACACCTTC CASTMGGNYGYTF
. TRBJ1-1 TRBV20-1 . TGCAGTGCTAGTAGGGGTATTTTGGGTGAAGCTTTCTTT CSASRGILGEAFF
. TRBJ2-3 TRBV12-3/TRBV12-4 . TGTGCCAGCAAACCGGCCGCAGGAGATACGCAGTATTTT CASKPAAGDTQYF
TRBD1 TRBJ2-1 TRBV10-3 once TGTGCCATCACTCGGGACAGGGGGAATGAGCAGTTCTTC CAITRDRGNEQFF
. TRBJ1-2 TRBV2 . TGTGCCAGCGTACTAAACTATGGCTACACCTTC CASVLNYGYTF
TRBD1 TRBJ2-7 TRBV4-2 once TGTGCCAGCAGCCAAGTCGACAGGGCACGGGGCGAGCAGTACTTC CASSQVDRARGEQYF
. TRBJ1-5 TRBV27 . TGTGCCAGCAGCTTACGCGGGGTTAGTGGCAATCAGCCCCAGCATTTT CASSLRGVSGNQPQHF
TRBD1 TRBJ1-6 TRBV19 . TGTGCCAGTAGTATTGGTGACAGGGGAAATAATTCACCCCTCCACTTT CASSIGDRGNNSPLHF
TRBD1 TRBJ1-2 TRBV19 . TGTGCCACCTCGAGGGGCAGGGGGAACTATGGCTACACCTTC CATSRGRGNYGYTF
. TRBJ2-7 TRBV5-6 . TGTGCCAGCAGCCCGGTGTCGGTGAGGAAGACCTACGAGCAGTACTTC CASSPVSVRKTYEQYF
. TRBJ1-2 TRBV5-8 . TGTGCCAGCAGCGCCGGGACACCCCCACTCCTCATTTATGGCTACACCTTC CASSAGTPPLLIYGYTF
. TRBJ1-2 TRBV2 . TGTGCCAGCAGTGTCGAAAGTAGCTTTAACTATGGCTACACCTTC CASSVESSFNYGYTF
. TRBJ2-7 TRBV2 few TGTGCCAGCAGGCGGATGTCCTACGAGCAGTACTTC CASRRMSYEQYF
. TRBJ1-1 TRBV6-1 few TGTGCCAGCAGTGAGGGAGGTGGGGGGAACACTGAAGCTTTCTTT CASSEGGGGNTEAFF
TRBD1 TRBJ1-2 TRBV9 . TGTGCCAGCAGCGTAGGCGCAGGGGGTAACTATGGCTACACCTTC CASSVGAGGNYGYTF
. TRBJ1-4 TRBV29-1 . TGCAGCGTTGGCGACAGCTCAACTAATGAAAAACTGTTTTTT CSVGDSSTNEKLFF
. TRBJ1-6 TRBV6-6 . TGTGCCAGCAGTTACGCAGATTATAATTCACCCCTCCACTTT CASSYADYNSPLHF
. TRBJ1-2 TRBV6-6 . TGTGCCAGCAGGAATGACGGGGTCTATGGCTACACCTTC CASRNDGVYGYTF
. TRBJ1-4 TRBV3-1/TRBV3-2 . TGTGCCAGCAGCCAAGAGGTTGCGGGGAGGGACGAAAAACTGTTTTTT CASSQEVAGRDEKLFF
. TRBJ2-5 TRBV5-1 . TGCGCCAGCAGCTTGGGTGCCGGGGAGGAGACCCAGTACTTC CASSLGAGEETQYF
. TRBJ1-1 TRBV2 . TGTGCCAGCACCCGGGACATCGTGAACACTGAAGCTTTCTTT CASTRDIVNTEAFF
TRBD2 TRBJ2-5 TRBV10-3 . TGTGCCATCAGGGCGGGCGGGGGGATAGACGAGACCCAGTACTTC CAIRAGGGIDETQYF
. TRBJ2-7 TRBV19 once TGTGCCAGTAGTATCTTGGCAGGGAGGAACTACGAGCAGTACTTC CASSILAGRNYEQYF
. TRBJ1-4 TRBV6-1 . TGTGCCAGCAGTGAAGGCTCAAGGGGTGAAAAACTGTTTTTT CASSEGSRGEKLFF
TRBD1 TRBJ2-5 TRBV4-1 . TGCGCCAGCAGCCAAGATGGGACAGGGGTCCAAGGGACCCAGTACTTC CASSQDGTGVQGTQYF
. TRBJ2-5 TRBV5-1 . TGCGCCAGCAGCTTGGATCCCCTTCGCAACGGGGAGACCCAGTACTTC CASSLDPLRNGETQYF
. TRBJ1-2 TRBV2 . TGTGCCAGCACCTGGCGGAGACCCTATGGCTACACCTTC CASTWRRPYGYTF
TRBD1 TRBJ2-1 TRBV5-1 . TGCGCCAGCAGCTTGGGGGGACAGTTTTTAACCTACAATGAGCAGTTCTTC CASSLGGQFLTYNEQFF
TRBD1 TRBJ1-2 TRBV7-8 . TGTGCCAGCAGCTTGACAGGGCAAAGCTATGGCTACACCTTC CASSLTGQSYGYTF
. TRBJ1-2 TRBV3-1/TRBV3-2 . TGTGCCCGCGTGAGGGGCTACACCTTC CARVRGYTF
. TRBJ1-2 TRBV11-2 once TGTGCCAGCAGCTTAGGGGGCAACTATGGCTACACCTTC CASSLGGNYGYTF
. TRBJ2-2 TRBV5-4 . TGTGCCAGCAGCTTGGATTCTGCGGGCGGGGAGCTGTTTTTT CASSLDSAGGELFF
. TRBJ1-4 TRBV12-3/TRBV12-4 . TGTGCCAGCAGTGGGGGGAGAGGTGAAAAACTGTTTTTT CASSGGRGEKLFF
. TRBJ1-6 TRBV6-1 . TGTGCCAGCAGTGAACCTCGGGGTAAAAATTCACCCCTCCACTTT CASSEPRGKNSPLHF
. TRBJ1-2 TRBV12-3/TRBV12-4 . TGTGCCAGCAGACGCGGGACTTCTTTAGGCTACACCTTC CASRRGTSLGYTF
. TRBJ2-6 TRBV18 . TGTGCCAGCTCACATGGACAGACTGGGGCCAACGTCCTGACTTTC CASSHGQTGANVLTF
. TRBJ1-5 TRBV24-1 . TGTGCCACCACCAAGGAGGTGAAGCAAAATCAGCCCCAGCATTTT CATTKEVKQNQPQHF
. TRBJ1-1 TRBV18 . TGTGCCAGCTCATTTTCCGGGACAACGAACACTGAAGCTTTCTTT CASSFSGTTNTEAFF
. TRBJ1-1 TRBV19 few TGTGCCAGTAGGAAGGACGGGATCACTGAAGCTTTCTTT CASRKDGITEAFF
. TRBJ2-1 TRBV12-2 . TGTGCAAGTCGCTTAGGTGAGGCAGTGACCCTATTGACCTCGAATGAGCAGTTCTTC CASRLGEAVTLLTSNEQFF
. TRBJ1-6 TRBV3-1/TRBV3-2 . TGTGCCAGCAGCCAAGAACTAACAGGGAGCTCCTATAATTCACCCCTCCACTTT CASSQELTGSSYNSPLHF
. TRBJ1-2 TRBV7-9 . TGTGCCGCGCCGGTGGGGGGTACTAACTATGGCTACACCTTC CAAPVGGTNYGYTF
. TRBJ1-5 TRBV11-2 . TGTGCCAGCAGCTACAGTGGCCATCAGCCCCAGCATTTT CASSYSGHQPQHF
. TRBJ1-2 TRBV20-1 . TGCAGTGCTAGTCTGCAGGTAGACTATGGCTACACCTTC CSASLQVDYGYTF
. TRBJ1-5 TRBV6-6 . TGTGCCAGCAGTTACATGGAGAACAATCAGCCCCAGCATTTT CASSYMENNQPQHF
. TRBJ1-1 TRBV9 . TGTGCCAGCAGCGTGGCGGGGGGGGCGGCGTCTGAAGCTTTCTTT CASSVAGGAASEAFF